This T cell receptor beta chain was observed in a study of T-cell reconstitution after alpha-beta-depleted transplantation in children. This clonotype was picked up many times. As yet, its antigen is unknown. Unique molecular identifiers were built into the TCRbeta library. TCRdb recomputed calls from the PCR reads with MiXCR, one row per CDR3 protein. Found here are some 300,000 distinct CDR3 sequences, about 9.4% of them singletons; the top ten hold less than 9%. Per the germline V gene, CDR1 is KGHDR and CDR2 is SFDVKD. The trim removed 3 bases at V and 1 base at J, leaving 0 bases unmatched. CDR3 length: 15 amino acids. Study-wide results and caveats: By about two months after transplant, alpha-beta T cells reportedly arose from several hundred graft clones that had expanded.

The sample here was PBMCs, taken before TCRalphabeta/CD19-depleted stem cell transplant. This chain connects TRBV24-1 to TRBJ2-2, with TRBD1 identical over 8 bases. The receptor's source is a boy in the first two years of life with acute myeloid leukemia, due to receive a stem cell transplant. The CDR3 coding sequence is TGTGCCACCAGTGATGGGACAGGGAACACCGGGGAGCTGTTTTTT. Translated: CATSDGTGNTGELFF.